This T cell receptor (beta chain) comes out of a study of blood T cell repertoires in COVID-19. Study-level background: From T cells, B-cell-depleted T cells, or PBMCs came the material, which was cDNA or gDNA.

This table comes from immunoSEQ multiplex PCR, and its TCRdb copy is limited to in-frame clones, with some not included. The data contain fewer than 75,000 clones, over 80% of them singletons. This TCR derives from a human donor in a cohort sampled during active COVID-19. Sequencing used peripheral blood.

This CDR3 reads CASSQDKWASNQPQHF. Here the CDR3 DNA reads TGCGCCAGCAGCCAAGATAAGTGGGCTAGCAATCAGCCCCAGCATTTT. The rearrangement uses TRBV4-3 and TRBJ1-5; D gene uncertain. The CDR3 has 16 amino acids. CDR1 LGHNA and CDR2 YSLEER come from the germline V gene. V dropped 0 bases and J dropped 0 bases, with 9 bases sitting between them.